This T cell receptor (beta chain) was identified during a study of blood T cells in healthy people across ages. About the research overall: Template switching recovered approximately one barcoded beta molecule for every two T cells. Points from the study as a whole: More naive CD4+ cells and higher diversity were found in long-lived than in aged donors.

A few counts support this clonotype. The antigen remains undetermined. Losses at the gene ends were 1 base for V and 4 bases for J; bases not matched to a gene: 4. This CDR3 has 14 amino acids. Germline V gene data show CDR1 as DFQATT and CDR2 as SNEGSKA (reference sequence). A sample-barcoded 5' primer and a J-beta primer mix were used in a second PCR of roughly 7 to 11 cycles. TCRdb reanalysed the 5' RACE reads using MiXCR and keeps one entry per CDR3 protein. The sample records nearly 1 million distinct CDR3 sequences, roughly 50% being singletons. Material for sequencing was blood. This chain connects TRBV20-1 to TRBJ2-7, with TRBD1 matching over 10 bases. The TCR comes from a woman aged 55-75 years in good health. The CDR3 reads CSARADRGLYEQYF. CDR3 in DNA: TGCAGTGCTAGAGCCGACAGGGGGCTTTACGAGCAGTACTTC.